This TCR beta chain comes out of a study of blood T cell repertoires in COVID-19 (TCRdb year 2020). With respect to the entire study: Samples covering the acute and convalescent phases of COVID-19 were provided by collaborators in the United States, Italy and Spain. The material from the prospective study consisted of cDNA or gDNA derived from T cells, B-cell-depleted T cells, or PBMCs. Subjects who had been exposed to COVID-19, were actively infected with it, or had recovered from it provided the deeply sampled blood TCRbeta repertoires that made up the dataset. A freely available public database, intended as a resource for researchers studying the immune response to SARS-CoV-2, is where the repertoires were released. Samples were obtained from the ongoing ImmuneRACE study (first 160 participants) and from over a thousand subjects provided by 6 global collaborators. Nearly every sample came with metadata listing a de-identified subject ID, COVID-19 status, age in years and sex. Where HLA class I and class II types were available, the types were taken from metadata supplied by the sample provider, not from assay-based typing.

TCRbeta CDR3 regions were amplified from genomic DNA using the immunoSEQ Assay, a bias-controlled multiplex PCR. The paper's data handling went like this. The number of nucleated cells in each sample was estimated by amplification of reference gene primers within the assay. To quantify the absolute abundance of each unique TCRbeta CDR3 rearrangement, sequence reads were collapsed and filtered. For each sample, productive Simpson clonality was calculated as the square root of Simpson's diversity index across productive rearrangements. This is the immuneACCESS table as TCRdb keeps it, with only in-frame sequences that have V and J called. A part of the clones is gone; compared with another copy, unresolved V genes explain less than half, and the rest is unexplained. V and J calls and clone size are those listed in that table; D and trimming were worked out from the DNA. The sample has more than 95,000 clones on record, roughly 80% of them singletons. The ten top clones hold approximately 3.4% of the sample.

The paper as a whole reports these results and caveats: The amount of clinical and demographic metadata varied by source and participant and was provided uncurated.

The CDR3 contains 14 residues, cysteine and phenylalanine counted. The only DNA kept is the CDR3, 42 bases in frame from the first base. As encoded in the germline V gene, CDR1 is SGHRS while CDR2 is YFSETQ. At the junction V is shortened by 0 bases and J by 0 bases, with 7 bases in between. As to this clone: No cognate antigen has been identified for it. No base quality information exists; no much larger clone differs at one position.

Collaborating institutions collected whole blood in K2EDTA tubes following their own protocols. For TCRbeta analysis, collaborators shipped samples in one of three forms: frozen whole blood, isolated PBMCs, or DNA extracted from either of those sample types. The chain uses TRBV5-1 and TRBJ2-7, with the D gene uncertain. The receptor was isolated from a woman older than 75 with active or convalescent COVID-19. The sequenced sample was peripheral blood. The CDR3 protein is CASSLDFGSYEQYF. Read as DNA, the sequence is TGCGCCAGCAGCTTGGATTTCGGCTCCTACGAGCAGTACTTC.